This T cell receptor (beta chain) was sequenced in a study of blood T cell repertoires in COVID-19. Only in-frame clones appear in the TCRdb table, and some are missing; sequencing was by immunoSEQ multiplex PCR. Of more than 200,000 clones in the sample, roughly 90% were seen once. There are 14 residues in the CDR3. Germline V lookup: CDR1 KGHSH, CDR2 LQKENI. V was shortened by 1 base and J by 8 bases, with 14 bases between the two germline ends. This clone was seen a single time. Sequencing input: peripheral blood. This rearrangement joins TRBV18 to TRBJ1-1, with unresolved D. This clonotype was sampled from a man under 40 with active or convalescent COVID-19. The DNA of the CDR3 is TGTGCCAGCTCACCACAGTTCTATCCGTCCGAAGCTTTCTTT. Amino acids: CASSPQFYPSEAFF.